These 18 T cell receptor beta chains originate from one sample sequenced in a study of vaccination effects on CD4 cells after COVID-19. Some clones are missing from TCRdb's copy, which holds only in-frame ones; the method was immunoSEQ multiplex PCR. In the table there are about 46,000 clones, about 70% of which are singletons. Subsequent to a culture period of about nine days, CD4+ T cells were isolated. These receptors have no identified antigens. The material was CD4+ T cells from PBMCs cultured without peptide, obtained before COVID-19 vaccination. The receptors come from a human donor who had a prior SARS-CoV-2 infection.

The CDR3 DNA reads as TGCGCCAGCAGCGAGGGACAGGGGGGTTCACCCCTCCACTTT. Translating gives CASSEGQGGSPLHF. The chain uses TRBV5-1 and TRBJ1-6; 11 nucleotides line up with TRBD1. This CDR3 contains 14 residues. Unmatched junction bases numbered 3, after V lost 4 bases and J lost 9 bases. The V gene's germline CDR1 is SGHRS and CDR2 YFSETQ.

The CDR3: CASSWITGVVDEQYF. The CDR3 nucleotides read TGTGCCAGCAGCTGGATTACAGGGGTGGTTGACGAGCAGTACTTC. V gene TRBV5-6 combines with J gene TRBJ2-7, with 7 bases fitting TRBD1. Trimming cost V 3 bases and J 5 bases; bases outside gene matches: 11. The CDR3 length is 15 residues. The germline CDR1 and CDR2 sequences are SGHDT and YYEEEE.

V and J are TRBV5-6 and TRBJ2-1, with 9 bases that match TRBD2. Trimming took 0 bases from V and 1 from J; bases not matched to a gene: 8. The CDR3 runs 18 residues. Germline V lookup: CDR1 SGHDT, CDR2 YYEEEE. CDR3 loop: CASSLASGGRGSYNEQFF. DNA for the CDR3: TGTGCCAGCAGCTTGGCTTCTGGCGGGAGGGGATCCTACAATGAGCAGTTCTTC.

This sequence joins TRBV4-2 and TRBJ1-2, with D perhaps matching TRBD1 (6 bases). The V end was cut by 2 bases, the J end by 0 bases, with 13 bases between. Germline loops: CDR1 LGHNA, CDR2 YNFKEQ. The CDR3 is made up of 16 amino acids. CDR3: CASSQLGWTANYGYTF. In DNA, the CDR3 is TGTGCCAGCAGCCAACTGGGGTGGACAGCTAACTATGGCTACACCTTC.

The chain uses TRBV7-8 and TRBJ1-2; D uncertain. The CDR3 contains 15 residues. Germline V gives CDR1 SGHVS, CDR2 FQNEAQ. Trimming removed 0 bases from V and 2 bases from J, with 10 bases in between. For the CDR3, the DNA is TGTGCCAGCAGCTTAGCTTCCACCGACAACTATGGCTACACCTTC. Protein sequence: CASSLASTDNYGYTF.

The rearrangement joins TRBV28 to TRBJ1-5; 11 bases agree with TRBD1. Germline V lookup: CDR1 MDHEN, CDR2 SYDVKM. With V trimmed by 6 bases and J by 8 bases, 18 bases remained unmatched. This CDR3 region has 18 residues. The CDR3 DNA is TGTGCCAGCAGGAGAGACCTGACCGGGACAGGGGGATTTGAGCCCCAGCATTTT. Its protein is CASRRDLTGTGGFEPQHF.

The chain joins TRBV11-2 to TRBJ2-1; 8 nucleotides line up with TRBD2. The CDR3 spans 15 residues. From germline, CDR1 is SGHAT and CDR2 FQNNGV. V lost 5 bases and J lost 2; bases outside the gene matches: 5. CDR3 sequence (DNA): TGTGCCAGCAGCCCACGTAGCGGGACCTACAATGAGCAGTTCTTC. This encodes CASSPRSGTYNEQFF.

In nucleotides, the CDR3 is TGTGCCAGCTCGGCCGGGACTAGCGCACAAGAGACCCAGTACTTC. Protein product: CASSAGTSAQETQYF. This rearrangement joins TRBV18 to TRBJ2-5; 10 bases match TRBD2. V was clipped by 6 bases and J by 2 bases; unmatched bases: 6. Germline values: CDR1 KGHSH, CDR2 LQKENI. The CDR3 is made up of 15 amino acids.

The V and J genes are TRBV30 and TRBJ2-5; a weak D match, TRBD2 (6 bases). CDR3 size: 15 residues. The germline V gene has CDR1 GTSNPN and CDR2 SVGIG (reference sequence). Deletions cut 5 bases from V and 0 bases from J, with 16 bases between. CDR3 in amino acids: CAWGGGGGYQETQYF. CDR3 coding DNA: TGTGCCTGGGGAGGTGGTGGGGGGTACCAAGAGACCCAGTACTTC.

The chain employs TRBV6-5 and TRBJ2-7; 12 bases are a match to TRBD1. The CDR3 consists of 15 residues. The trim removed 4 bases at V and 5 bases at J, leaving 6 bases unmatched. Germline CDR1 MNHEY, CDR2 SVGAGI. CDR3: CASSSTGTGGHEQYF. CDR3 in DNA: TGTGCCAGCAGTTCAACCGGGACAGGGGGCCACGAGCAGTACTTC.

The V call is TRBV14, the J call TRBJ2-7; no clear D gene. Germline-derived CDR1 and CDR2 are SGHDN and FVKESK. Trimming left V 4 bases short and J 3 bases short, with 25 bases between. This CDR3 is 18 amino acids long. The CDR3 DNA reads TGTGCCAGCAGCCTAACCCAAACACCGGGCCCGCCGGGCTACGAGCAGTACTTC. Its protein is CASSLTQTPGPPGYEQYF.

This clone has just a few counts. This chain connects TRBV6-2 or TRBV6-3 to TRBJ1-1; D is unclear. The CDR3 contains 13 residues. Germline values: CDR1 MNHEY, CDR2 SVGEGT. Trimming cost V 2 bases and J 1 base, with 5 bases left between them. The CDR3 sequence: CASSYEGNTEAFF. The CDR3 bases are TGTGCCAGCAGTTACGAGGGGAACACTGAAGCTTTCTTT.

V is TRBV5-4 and J is TRBJ2-1; TRBD2 aligns across 14 bases. Trimming cost V 0 bases and J 9 bases; bases outside gene matches: 5. Germline CDR1 SGHNT, CDR2 YYREEE (reference sequence). The CDR3 has 16 amino acids. The CDR3: CASSLGGTSGSLEQFF. CDR3 in DNA: TGTGCCAGCAGCTTGGGGGGGACTAGCGGGAGTCTTGAGCAGTTCTTC.

A few counts support this clone. This chain joins TRBV4-1 and TRBJ1-5, with 11 bases matching TRBD1. Germline V gives CDR1 MGHRA, CDR2 YSYEKL. The CDR3 extends over 16 amino acids. V shed 6 bases, J shed 6 bases, and the junction held 10 bases outside the gene matches. CDR3 in DNA: TGCGCCAGCAGTCAGTCTCAGGACAGGGGGCCTCAGCCCCAGCATTTT. As protein: CASSQSQDRGPQPQHF.

The chain is built from TRBV24-1 and TRBJ2-5; 7 bases fit TRBD1. Germline V gives CDR1 KGHDR, CDR2 SFDVKD. Trimming removed 3 bases from V and 4 bases from J; junction bases left unmatched: 7. CDR3 length: 15 residues. The CDR3 DNA reads TGTGCCACCAGTGATCTCGAGACAGGGTCAGAGACCCAGTACTTC. Protein: CATSDLETGSETQYF.

This clone was counted between two and nine times. The CDR3 spells CASSLRMEAFF. CDR3 coding DNA: TGTGCCAGCAGTTTGAGAATGGAGGCTTTCTTT. The genes are TRBV2 and TRBJ1-1; no definite D call. The germline V gene has CDR1 SNHLY and CDR2 FYNNEI. Trimming left V 5 bases short and J 11 bases short, with 12 bases between. The CDR3 consists of 11 residues.

The chain uses TRBV7-2 and TRBJ2-3; unclear D gene. V was clipped by 0 bases and J by 15 bases, with 10 bases between them. Germline V gene lookup returns CDR1 SGHTA and CDR2 FQGNSA. The CDR3 is made up of 11 amino acids. In DNA, the CDR3 is TGTGCCAGCAGCTTAGCGGGGTCCATCTATTTT. Translating gives CASSLAGSIYF.

V is TRBV9 and J is TRBJ2-1; TRBD1 agrees at 9 bases. V trimming: 4 bases; J trimming: 9 bases; junction bases outside the gene matches: 14. The V gene's germline CDR1 is SGDLS and CDR2 YYNGEE. The CDR3 contains 16 residues. The CDR3 region has the DNA TGTGCCAGCAGCCCCACCGACCTACAGGGGGCCGGTGAGCAGTTCTTC. This translates into CASSPTDLQGAGEQFF. Using reference TRBV9 and TRBJ2-1 for the parts outside the CDR3, the full variable domain is DSGVTQTPKHLITATGQRVTLRCSPRSGDLSVYWYQQSLDQGLQFLIQYYNGEERAKGNILERFSAQQFPDLHSELNLSSLELGDSALYFCASSPTDLQGAGEQFFGPGTRLTVL.